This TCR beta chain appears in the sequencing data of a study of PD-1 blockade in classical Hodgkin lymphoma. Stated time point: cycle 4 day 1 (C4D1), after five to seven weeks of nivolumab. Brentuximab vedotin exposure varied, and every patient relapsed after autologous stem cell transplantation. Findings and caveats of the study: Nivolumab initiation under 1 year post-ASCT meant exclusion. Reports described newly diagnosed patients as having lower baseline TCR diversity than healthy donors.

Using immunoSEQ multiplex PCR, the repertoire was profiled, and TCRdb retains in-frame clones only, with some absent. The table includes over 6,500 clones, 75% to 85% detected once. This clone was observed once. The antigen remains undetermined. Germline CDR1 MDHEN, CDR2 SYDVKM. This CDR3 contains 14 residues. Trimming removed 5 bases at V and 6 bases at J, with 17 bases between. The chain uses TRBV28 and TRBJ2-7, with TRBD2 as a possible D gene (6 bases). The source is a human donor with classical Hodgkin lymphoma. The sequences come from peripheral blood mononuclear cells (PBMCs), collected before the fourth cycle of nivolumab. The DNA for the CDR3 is TGTGCCAGCAGTCCCCCGCGTCTGGGAGGCGAGCAGTACTTC. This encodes CASSPPRLGGEQYF.